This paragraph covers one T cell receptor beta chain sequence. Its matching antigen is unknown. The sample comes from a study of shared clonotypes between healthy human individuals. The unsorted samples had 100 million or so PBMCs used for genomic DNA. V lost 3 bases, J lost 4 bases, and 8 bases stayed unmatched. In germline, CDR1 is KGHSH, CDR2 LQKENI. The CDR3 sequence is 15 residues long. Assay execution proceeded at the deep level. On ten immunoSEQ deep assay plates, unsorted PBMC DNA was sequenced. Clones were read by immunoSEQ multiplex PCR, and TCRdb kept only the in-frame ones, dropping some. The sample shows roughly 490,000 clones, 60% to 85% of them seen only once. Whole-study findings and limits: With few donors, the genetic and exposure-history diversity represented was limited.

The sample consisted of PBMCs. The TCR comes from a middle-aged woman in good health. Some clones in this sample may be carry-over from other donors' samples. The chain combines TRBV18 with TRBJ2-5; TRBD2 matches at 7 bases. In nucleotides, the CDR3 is TGTGCCAGCTCACCGGAGTGGGGCGGGAGAGAGACCCAGTACTTC. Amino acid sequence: CASSPEWGGRETQYF.